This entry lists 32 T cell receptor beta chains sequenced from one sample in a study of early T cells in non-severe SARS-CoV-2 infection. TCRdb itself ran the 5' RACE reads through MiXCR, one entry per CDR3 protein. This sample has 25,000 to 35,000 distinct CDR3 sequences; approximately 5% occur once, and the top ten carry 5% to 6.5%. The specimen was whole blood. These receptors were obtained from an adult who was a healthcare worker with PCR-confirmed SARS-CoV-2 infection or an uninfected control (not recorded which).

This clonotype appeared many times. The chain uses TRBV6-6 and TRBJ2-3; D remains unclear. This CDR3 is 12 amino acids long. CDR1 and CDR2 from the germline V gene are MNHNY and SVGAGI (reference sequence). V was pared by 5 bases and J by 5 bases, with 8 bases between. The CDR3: CASSTTGDTQYF. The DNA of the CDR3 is TGTGCCAGCAGTACCACCGGAGATACGCAGTATTTT.

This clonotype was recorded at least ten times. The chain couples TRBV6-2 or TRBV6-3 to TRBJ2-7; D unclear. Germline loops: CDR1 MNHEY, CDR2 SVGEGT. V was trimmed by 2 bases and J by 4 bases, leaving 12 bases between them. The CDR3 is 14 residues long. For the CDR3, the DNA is TGTGCCAGCAGTTACGGTAATTTGGCTTACGAGCAGTACTTC. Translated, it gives CASSYGNLAYEQYF.

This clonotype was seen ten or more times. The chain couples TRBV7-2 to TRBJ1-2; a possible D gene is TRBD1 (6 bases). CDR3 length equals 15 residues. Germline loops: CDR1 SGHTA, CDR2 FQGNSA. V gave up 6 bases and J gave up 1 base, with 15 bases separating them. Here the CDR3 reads CASSSGVGGNYGYTF. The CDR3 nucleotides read TGTGCCAGCAGTTCGGGCGTAGGGGGTAACTATGGCTACACCTTC.

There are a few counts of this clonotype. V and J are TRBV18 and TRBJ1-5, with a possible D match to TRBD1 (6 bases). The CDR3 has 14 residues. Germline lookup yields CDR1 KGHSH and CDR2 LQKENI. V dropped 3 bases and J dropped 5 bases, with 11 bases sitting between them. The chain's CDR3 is CASSPQGQDQPQHF. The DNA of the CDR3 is TGTGCCAGCTCACCGCAGGGGCAGGATCAGCCCCAGCATTTT.

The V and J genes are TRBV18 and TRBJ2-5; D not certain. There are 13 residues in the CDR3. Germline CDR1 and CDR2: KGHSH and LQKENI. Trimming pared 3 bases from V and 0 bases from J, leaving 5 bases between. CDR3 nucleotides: TGTGCCAGCTCACCGTCCCACCAAGAGACCCAGTACTTC. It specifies CASSPSHQETQYF.

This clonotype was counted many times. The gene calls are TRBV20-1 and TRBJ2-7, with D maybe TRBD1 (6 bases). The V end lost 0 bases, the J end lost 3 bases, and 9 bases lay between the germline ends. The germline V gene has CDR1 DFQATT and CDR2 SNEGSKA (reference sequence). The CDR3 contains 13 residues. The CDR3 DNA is TGCAGTGCTAGAGATCAACAGGGCTACGAGCAGTACTTC. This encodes CSARDQQGYEQYF.

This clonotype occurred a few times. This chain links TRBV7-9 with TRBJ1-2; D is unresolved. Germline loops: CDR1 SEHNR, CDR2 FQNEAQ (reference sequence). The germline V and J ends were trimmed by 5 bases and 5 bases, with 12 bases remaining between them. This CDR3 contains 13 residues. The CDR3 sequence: CASSPRHDYGYTF. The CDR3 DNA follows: TGTGCCAGCAGCCCACGACATGATTATGGCTACACCTTC.

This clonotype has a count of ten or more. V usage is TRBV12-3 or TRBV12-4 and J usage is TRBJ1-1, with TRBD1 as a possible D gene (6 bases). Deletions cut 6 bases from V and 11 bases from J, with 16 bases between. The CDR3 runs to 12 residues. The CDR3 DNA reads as TGTGCCAGCAGCGTAACAGGGATGGGGGCTTTCTTT. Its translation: CASSVTGMGAFF.

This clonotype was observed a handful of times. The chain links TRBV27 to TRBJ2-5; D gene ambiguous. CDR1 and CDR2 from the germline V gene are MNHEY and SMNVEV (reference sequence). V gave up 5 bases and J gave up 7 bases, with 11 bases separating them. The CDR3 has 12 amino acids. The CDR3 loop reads CASSLPPGTQYF. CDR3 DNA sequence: TGTGCCAGCAGTCTTCCTCCGGGGACCCAGTACTTC.

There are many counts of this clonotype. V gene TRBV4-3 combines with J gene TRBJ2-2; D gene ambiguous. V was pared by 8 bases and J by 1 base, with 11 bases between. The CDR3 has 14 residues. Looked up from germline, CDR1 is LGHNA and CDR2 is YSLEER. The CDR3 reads CASSWTKNTGELFF. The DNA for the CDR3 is TGCGCCAGCTCCTGGACCAAGAACACCGGGGAGCTGTTTTTT.

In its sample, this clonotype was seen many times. The CDR3 DNA reads TGTGCCACCAGTCGCGACAGACTCTTGACGGAAAAACTGTTTTTT. As protein: CATSRDRLLTEKLFF. This chain joins TRBV15 and TRBJ1-4, with a weak D call TRBD1 (5 bases). The ends were cut back, 6 bases at V and 8 bases at J, with 19 bases in the middle. Germline V gene sequence: CDR1 LNHNV, CDR2 YYDKDF (reference sequence). This CDR3 is 15 amino acids long.

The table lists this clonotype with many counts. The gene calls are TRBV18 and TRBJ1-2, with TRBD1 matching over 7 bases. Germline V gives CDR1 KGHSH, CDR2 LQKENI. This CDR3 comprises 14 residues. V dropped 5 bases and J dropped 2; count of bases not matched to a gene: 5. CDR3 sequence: CASSGDSWNYGYTF. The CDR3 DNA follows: TGTGCCAGCTCAGGGGACAGCTGGAACTATGGCTACACCTTC. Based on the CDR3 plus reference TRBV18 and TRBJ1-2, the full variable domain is NAGVMQNPRHLVRRRGQEARLRCSPMKGHSHVYWYRQLPEEGLKFMVYLQKENIIDESGMPKERFSAEFPKEGPSILRIQQVVRGDSAAYFCASSGDSWNYGYTFGSGTRLTVV.

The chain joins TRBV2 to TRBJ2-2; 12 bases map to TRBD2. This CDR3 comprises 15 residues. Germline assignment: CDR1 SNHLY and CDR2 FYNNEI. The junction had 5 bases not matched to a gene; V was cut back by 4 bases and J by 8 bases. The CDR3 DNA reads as TGTGCCAGCAGTGCCCCTAGCGGGAGGGTAGGGGAGCTGTTTTTT. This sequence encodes CASSAPSGRVGELFF.

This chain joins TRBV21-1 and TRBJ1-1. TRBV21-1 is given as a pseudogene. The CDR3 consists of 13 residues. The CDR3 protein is CASSKEKNTEAFF. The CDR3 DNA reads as TGTGCCAGCAGCAAGGAAAAGAACACTGAAGCTTTCTTT.

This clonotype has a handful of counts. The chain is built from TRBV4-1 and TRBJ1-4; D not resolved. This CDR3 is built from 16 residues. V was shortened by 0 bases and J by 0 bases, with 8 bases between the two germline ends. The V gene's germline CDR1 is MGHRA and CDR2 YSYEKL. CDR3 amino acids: CASSQELAATNEKLFF. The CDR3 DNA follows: TGCGCCAGCAGCCAAGAACTCGCTGCAACTAATGAAAAACTGTTTTTT.

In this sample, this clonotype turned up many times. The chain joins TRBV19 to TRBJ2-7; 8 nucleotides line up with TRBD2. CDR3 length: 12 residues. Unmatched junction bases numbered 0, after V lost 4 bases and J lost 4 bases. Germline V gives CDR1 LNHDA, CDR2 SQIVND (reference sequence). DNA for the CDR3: TGTGCCAGTAGTACGGGAGGGTACGAGCAGTACTTC. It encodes CASSTGGYEQYF.

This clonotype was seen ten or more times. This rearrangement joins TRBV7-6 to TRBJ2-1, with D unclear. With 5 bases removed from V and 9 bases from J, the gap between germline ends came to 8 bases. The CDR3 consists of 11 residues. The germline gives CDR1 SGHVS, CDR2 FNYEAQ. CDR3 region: CASSLTGEQFF. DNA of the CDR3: TGTGCCAGCAGCCTCACGGGTGAGCAGTTCTTC.

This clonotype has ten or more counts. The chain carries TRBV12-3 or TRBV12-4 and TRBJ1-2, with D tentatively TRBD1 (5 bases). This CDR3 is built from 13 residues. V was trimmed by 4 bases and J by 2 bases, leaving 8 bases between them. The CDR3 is CASSSGQNYGYTF. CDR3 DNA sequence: TGTGCCAGCAGTTCTGGACAAAACTATGGCTACACCTTC.

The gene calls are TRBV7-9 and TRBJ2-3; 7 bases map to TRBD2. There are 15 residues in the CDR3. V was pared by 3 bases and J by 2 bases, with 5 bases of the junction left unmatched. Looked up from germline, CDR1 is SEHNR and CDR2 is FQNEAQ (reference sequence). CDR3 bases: TGTGCCAGCAGCTTCGAGCGGGGAGACACAGATACGCAGTATTTT. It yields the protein CASSFERGDTDTQYF.

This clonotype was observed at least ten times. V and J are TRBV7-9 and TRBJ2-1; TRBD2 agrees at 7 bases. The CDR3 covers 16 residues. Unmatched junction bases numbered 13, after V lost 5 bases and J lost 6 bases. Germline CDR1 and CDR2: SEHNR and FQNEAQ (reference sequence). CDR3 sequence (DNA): TGTGCCAGCAGCCGACTGCGGGAGCACTCCGGCAATGAGCAGTTCTTC. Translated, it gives CASSRLREHSGNEQFF.

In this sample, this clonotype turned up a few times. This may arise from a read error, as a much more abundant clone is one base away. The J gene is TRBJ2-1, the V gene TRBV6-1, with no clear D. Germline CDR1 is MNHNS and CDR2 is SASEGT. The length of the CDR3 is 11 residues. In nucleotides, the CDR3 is TGTGTCAGCAGTGCTAGTTTCGAGCAGTTCTTC. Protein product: CVSSASFEQFF.

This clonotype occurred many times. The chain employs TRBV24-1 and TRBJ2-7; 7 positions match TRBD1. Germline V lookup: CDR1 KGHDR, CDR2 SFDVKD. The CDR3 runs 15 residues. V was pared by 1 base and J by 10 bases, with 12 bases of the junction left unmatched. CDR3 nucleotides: TGTGCCACCAGTGATTTCGGGCCCACAGGGGTCCTCCAGTACTTC. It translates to CATSDFGPTGVLQYF.

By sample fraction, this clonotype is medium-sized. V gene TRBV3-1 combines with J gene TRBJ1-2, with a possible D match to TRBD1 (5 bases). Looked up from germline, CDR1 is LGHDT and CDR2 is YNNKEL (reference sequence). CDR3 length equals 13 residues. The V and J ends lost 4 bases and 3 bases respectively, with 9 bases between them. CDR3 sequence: CASSPGTDYGYTF. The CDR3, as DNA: TGTGCCAGCAGCCCCGGGACGGACTATGGCTACACCTTC.

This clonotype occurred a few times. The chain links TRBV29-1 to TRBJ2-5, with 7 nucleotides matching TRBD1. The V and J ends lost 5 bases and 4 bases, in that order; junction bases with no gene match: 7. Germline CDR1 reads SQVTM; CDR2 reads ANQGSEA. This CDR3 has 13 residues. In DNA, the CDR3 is TGCAGCGTTCTTGGGACAGCAGTAGAGACCCAGTACTTC. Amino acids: CSVLGTAVETQYF.

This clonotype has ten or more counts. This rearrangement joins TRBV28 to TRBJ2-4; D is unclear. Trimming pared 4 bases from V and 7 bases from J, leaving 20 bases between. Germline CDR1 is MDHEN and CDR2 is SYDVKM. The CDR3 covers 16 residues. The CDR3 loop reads CASSSPSAGPRNIQYF. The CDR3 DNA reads TGTGCCAGCAGTTCACCTTCGGCAGGCCCTCGGAACATTCAGTACTTC.

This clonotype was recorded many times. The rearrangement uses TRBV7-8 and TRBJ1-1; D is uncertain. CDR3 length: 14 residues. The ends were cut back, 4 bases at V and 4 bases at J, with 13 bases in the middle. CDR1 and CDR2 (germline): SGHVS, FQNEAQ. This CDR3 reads CASSSEVLVTEAFF. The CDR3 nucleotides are TGTGCCAGCAGCTCAGAGGTTCTAGTCACTGAAGCTTTCTTT.

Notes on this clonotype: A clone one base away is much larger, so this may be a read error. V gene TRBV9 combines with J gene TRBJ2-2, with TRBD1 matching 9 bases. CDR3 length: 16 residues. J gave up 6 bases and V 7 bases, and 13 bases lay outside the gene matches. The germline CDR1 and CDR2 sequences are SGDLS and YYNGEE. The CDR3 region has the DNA TGTGCCAGCGGCGCCCGACAGGGGGGTTGGGCCGGGGAGCTGTTTTTT. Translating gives CASGARQGGWAGELFF.

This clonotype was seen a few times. The CDR3 DNA reads TGCAGTGCTACTTCAAGAACAGGGAGCTCCTACGAGCAGTACTTC. This translates into CSATSRTGSSYEQYF. The chain has TRBV20-1 and TRBJ2-7; D possibly corresponds to TRBD1 (6 bases). Trimming pared 4 bases from V and 0 bases from J, leaving 16 bases between. The CDR3 extends over 15 amino acids. CDR1 and CDR2 (germline): DFQATT, SNEGSKA (reference sequence).

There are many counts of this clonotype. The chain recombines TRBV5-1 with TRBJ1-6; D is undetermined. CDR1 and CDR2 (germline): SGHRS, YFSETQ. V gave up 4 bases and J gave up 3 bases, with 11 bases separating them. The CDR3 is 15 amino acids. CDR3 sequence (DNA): TGCGCCAGCAGCCCGGACGGGGTCTATAATTCACCCCTCCACTTT. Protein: CASSPDGVYNSPLHF.

The CDR3 nucleotides read TGTGCCAGCAGCTTGCCGGGCCTAATTTACAATGAGCAGTTCTTC. It yields the protein CASSLPGLIYNEQFF. The chain employs TRBV5-4 and TRBJ2-1; D is unclear. This CDR3 comprises 15 residues. The germline gives CDR1 SGHNT, CDR2 YYREEE (reference sequence). With 1 base removed from V and 4 bases from J, the gap between germline ends came to 12 bases.

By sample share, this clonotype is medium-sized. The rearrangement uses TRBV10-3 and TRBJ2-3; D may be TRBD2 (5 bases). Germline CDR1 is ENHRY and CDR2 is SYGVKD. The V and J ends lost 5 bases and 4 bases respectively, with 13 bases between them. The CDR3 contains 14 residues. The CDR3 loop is CAISFRNSADTQYF. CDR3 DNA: TGTGCCATCAGTTTTCGGAATAGCGCAGATACGCAGTATTTT.

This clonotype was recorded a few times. CDR3 nucleotides: TGTGCCAGCAGCTTGGTAAGGAGGGCGGCGAGCAATCAGCCCCAGCATTTT. Its protein is CASSLVRRAASNQPQHF. The chain carries TRBV5-8 and TRBJ1-5; no reliable D call. Germline V gene sequence: CDR1 SGHTS, CDR2 YDEGEE. V lost 0 bases and J 1 base, leaving 14 bases between the germline ends. The CDR3 loop spans 17 amino acids.